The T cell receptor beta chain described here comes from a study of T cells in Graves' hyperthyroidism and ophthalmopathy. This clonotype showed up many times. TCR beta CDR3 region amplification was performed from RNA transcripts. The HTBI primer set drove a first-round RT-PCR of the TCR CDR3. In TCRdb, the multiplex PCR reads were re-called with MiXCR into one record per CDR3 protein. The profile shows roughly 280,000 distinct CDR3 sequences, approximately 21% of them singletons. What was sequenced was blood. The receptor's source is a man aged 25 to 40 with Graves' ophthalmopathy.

The CDR3 nucleotides are TGTGCCAGTACCTACAGGGGGGGTAGCACAGATACGCAGTATTTT. Translation gives CASTYRGGSTDTQYF. The gene calls are TRBV19 and TRBJ2-3; a possible D gene is TRBD1 (8 bases). The germline V and J ends were trimmed by 7 bases and 0 bases, with 14 bases remaining between them. This CDR3 region has 15 residues. Germline assignment: CDR1 LNHDA and CDR2 SQIVND (reference sequence).